Below, one T cell receptor (beta chain) is given with its context. Its antigen is still unknown. The record has no base qualities; no much larger clone is one base away. The sample is drawn from a study of blood T cell repertoires in COVID-19 (dated by TCRdb to about 2020). About the study as a whole: Collaborator samples came from the United States, Italy and Spain and covered acute and convalescent phases of COVID-19. The material from the prospective study consisted of cDNA or gDNA derived from T cells, B-cell-depleted T cells, or PBMCs. Subjects who had been exposed to COVID-19, were actively infected with it, or had recovered from it provided the deeply sampled blood TCRbeta repertoires that made up the dataset. The repertoires were made available in a free public database intended to serve as a resource for research on the immune response to SARS-CoV-2. The samples were drawn from two sources: the first 160 participants of the ongoing ImmuneRACE study, and 950 to 1,500 subjects contributed by 6 global collaborators. Nearly every sample came with metadata listing a de-identified subject ID, COVID-19 status, age in years and sex. HLA class I and class II types, where available, came from metadata supplied by the sample provider rather than from assay-based typing. Here is what the overall study found, with its caveats: How much clinical and demographic metadata was included differed by source and by participant, and the metadata was provided uncurated.

There are 13 amino acids in the CDR3, from cysteine to phenylalanine inclusive. Just the 39-base CDR3 DNA is kept, in frame starting at base 1. V is cut by 4 bases and J by 4 bases, and the space between the germline ends is 10 bases. One collaborating source in Seattle enrolled patients while the patients were actively infected and followed the patients over time throughout the course of disease. Each collaborating institution followed its own protocols to collect whole blood in K2EDTA tubes. For TCRbeta analysis, collaborators shipped samples as frozen whole blood, isolated PBMCs, or DNA extracted from either of those sample types. TCRbeta CDR3 regions were amplified from genomic DNA using the immunoSEQ Assay, a bias-controlled multiplex PCR. On the study's bioinformatics: The number of nucleated cells in each sample was estimated from the amplification of reference gene primers within the assay. Sequence reads were collapsed and filtered to measure the absolute abundance of every unique TCRbeta CDR3 rearrangement. For each sample, productive Simpson clonality was calculated by taking the square root of Simpson's diversity index across productive rearrangements. Entries here come from immuneACCESS through TCRdb and include only in-frame sequences with V and J called. Some clones fail to appear in such tables; in the studies checked, an unresolved V gene covers under half of the shortfall, and the cause of the remainder is unknown. V and J calls and clone size come straight from that table; D and trimming were deduced from the DNA. This sample gives about 160,000 clones in total; about four fifths of them show up just once. The biggest ten clones account for around 8.1% of the sample.

The rearrangement combines TRBV12-3 or TRBV12-4 with TRBJ1-1, with a weak D call of TRBD1 (6 bases match). The sample consisted of peripheral blood. This receptor was obtained from a woman aged 55-69 years with COVID-19, enrolled during active disease. The nucleotide sequence is TGTGCCAGCAGTTCGGGGGGCTTCACTGAAGCTTTCTTT. This codes for CASSSGGFTEAFF.